The sequence of this TCR beta chain was determined in a study of CD8+ T cells in alopecia areata. Study in general: Dosing with tofacitinib proceeded for 6 to 18 months, followed by 6 months off drug. Regarding the study as a whole: Especially in alopecia totalis/universalis, lesional scalp showed greater clonality than normal scalp did.

The V and J ends lost 3 bases and 3 bases, in that order; junction bases with no gene match: 5. The CDR3 loop spans 14 amino acids. The germline CDR1 and CDR2 sequences are SEHNR and FQNEAQ (reference sequence). The treatment is: oral pan-JAK inhibitor, 5-10 mg twice daily. Details on this clone: Its specificity is not known.

As the sequencing template, cDNA was produced by extracting RNA and reverse transcribing it. Repertoires were generated with immunoSEQ multiplex PCR, while TCRdb's copy carries only in-frame clones and drops some. The sample records a few hundred thousand clones, roughly two fifths being singletons. Sequenced here: CD4+ T cells sorted from blood, sampled at approximately week 31, from a patient treated with tofacitinib. The V call is TRBV7-9, the J call TRBJ2-7; 7 nucleotides align to TRBD1. This sequence was found in a human donor with alopecia areata. The CDR3 sequence is CASSFTGTVYEQYF. The CDR3 bases are TGTGCCAGCAGCTTCACCGGGACAGTCTACGAGCAGTACTTC.